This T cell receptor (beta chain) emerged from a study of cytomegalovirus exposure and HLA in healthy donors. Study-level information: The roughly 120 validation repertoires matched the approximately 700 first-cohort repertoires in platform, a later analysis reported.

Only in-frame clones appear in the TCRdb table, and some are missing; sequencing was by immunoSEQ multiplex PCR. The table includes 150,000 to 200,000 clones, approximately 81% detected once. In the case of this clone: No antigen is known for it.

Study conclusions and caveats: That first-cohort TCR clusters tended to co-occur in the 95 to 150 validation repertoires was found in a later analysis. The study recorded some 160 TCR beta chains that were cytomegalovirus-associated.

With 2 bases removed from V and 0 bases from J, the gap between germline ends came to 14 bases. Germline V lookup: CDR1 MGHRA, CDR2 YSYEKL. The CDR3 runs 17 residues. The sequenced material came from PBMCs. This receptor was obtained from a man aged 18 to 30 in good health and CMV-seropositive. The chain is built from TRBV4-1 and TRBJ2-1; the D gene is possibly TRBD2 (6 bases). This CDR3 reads CASSQPTSLSSYNEQFF. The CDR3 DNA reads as TGCGCCAGCAGCCAACCGACTAGTCTTTCCTCCTACAATGAGCAGTTCTTC.